The T cell receptor beta chain under discussion was sequenced for a study of T cell repertoires in cytomegalovirus infection. Study-level information: Indications of both CMV infection and matching HLA type were provided by public TCR beta signatures.

Study observations and caveats: HLA-C-restricted CMV-specific TCR beta clonotypes were dominant in the ex vivo response.

From germline, CDR1 is LGHNA and CDR2 YNFKEQ. The V end lost 1 base, the J end lost 0 bases, and 9 bases lay between the germline ends. CDR3 length equals 16 residues. As concerns this clonotype: Its antigen is not known.

A single record per CDR3 protein comes from TCRdb applying MiXCR to the reads. Seen here are about 740,000 distinct CDR3 sequences, around 30% observed once, and the top ten hold roughly 18%. Sample: cultured PBMCs, taken from culture after CMV antigen stimulation. The rearrangement links TRBV4-2 to TRBJ1-4, with no clear D. This receptor was identified in a human donor in good health (CMV status not recorded). Some clones in this sample may be carry-over from other donors' samples. The CDR3 loop is CASSQGSGSTNEKLFF. The CDR3 DNA is TGTGCCAGCAGCCAAGGGAGCGGATCAACTAATGAAAAACTGTTTTTT.